The clone carrying this T cell receptor beta chain was recorded only once. What it recognizes is unknown. TCRdb's copy holds only in-frame clones and misses some; the assay was immunoSEQ multiplex PCR. The repertoire holds approximately 110,000 clones, with roughly 92% as singletons. This specimen belongs to a study of T cell repertoires and HLA-DP antigens. Study summary: The donors, ranging 18-to-29 to 60-to-69 years, included a couple of males and one female.

The germline V gene encodes CDR1 MDHEN and CDR2 SYDVKM. V was pared by 5 bases and J by 5 bases, with 8 bases of the junction left unmatched. CDR3 length equals 16 residues. Study-level points and caveats: Against one allele, clones undetected before culture averaged about 34%; against the other, under 65%.

The chain is built from TRBV28 and TRBJ2-1; 11 bases match TRBD2. The sequenced sample was CD4+ T cells from PBMCs. This sequence originates from a woman under 30 in good health and CMV-seronegative. Here the CDR3 reads CASSPPTSGTDNEQFF. The CDR3 DNA is TGTGCCAGCAGTCCCCCGACTAGCGGGACTGACAATGAGCAGTTCTTC.